These 20 T cell receptor beta chains originate from one sample sequenced in a study of synovial regulatory T cells in juvenile arthritis. The method was immunoSEQ multiplex PCR; TCRdb's version includes in-frame clones alone and lacks a portion of them. The sample data list 9,000 to 10,000 clones. Source material: Treg cells from blood. The subset here: remaining (HLA-DR-negative) circulating blood Treg cells. The receptors derive from a donor younger than 30 with juvenile idiopathic arthritis.

The V and J genes are TRBV5-6 and TRBJ1-2; lacking DNA, the TRBD1 call made by TCRdb goes unchecked. The CDR3 runs to 13 residues. No DNA is given. The germline V gene has CDR1 SGHDT and CDR2 YYEEEE. The CDR3: CASSLDRGYGYTF.

The chain joins TRBV10-3 to TRBJ1-2. The germline V gene has CDR1 ENHRY and CDR2 SYGVKD. This CDR3 is 16 amino acids long. There is no recorded DNA. CDR3 loop: CAISESPGATNYGYTF.

The J gene is TRBJ2-5, the V gene TRBV6-1; no DNA is available, so the TRBD2 call from TCRdb remains unchecked. Germline values: CDR1 MNHNS, CDR2 SASEGT. This CDR3 is built from 15 residues. No nucleotide data were recorded. CDR3 region: CASSGGTSGVHEQYF.

The V call is TRBV5-6, the J call TRBJ1-2; TCRdb returns TRBD1, unconfirmable since there is no DNA. The V gene's germline CDR1 is SGHDT and CDR2 YYEEEE. The CDR3 is made up of 14 amino acids. The DNA is not on file. The CDR3 loop is CAFTKGGLDYGYTF.

The chain couples TRBV20-1 to TRBJ1-1; TCRdb's D call of TRBD1 is untestable without DNA. CDR3 length: 11 amino acids. No DNA has been recorded. Per germline, CDR1 DFQATT and CDR2 SNEGSKA (reference sequence). The chain's CDR3 is CSARKQGEAFF.

This chain joins TRBV18 and TRBJ1-1; the TCRdb D gene call, TRBD1, has no DNA to confirm it. CDR1 and CDR2 (germline): KGHSH, LQKENI. The CDR3 runs 15 residues. DNA is not recorded here. The CDR3: CASSALDRGRDEAFF.

The chain has TRBV2 and TRBJ1-2. Germline loops: CDR1 SNHLY, CDR2 FYNNEI. This CDR3 contains 11 residues. DNA for this receptor is not on file. The chain's CDR3 is CASKRLYGYTF.

This chain connects TRBV4-1 to TRBJ1-4. CDR3 length: 13 amino acids. No DNA is recorded. Germline V gene lookup returns CDR1 MGHRA and CDR2 YSYEKL. The CDR3 sequence: CASSQGGGEKLFF.

The chain joins TRBV6-5 to TRBJ1-5; TCRdb's D gene call, TRBD1, goes unchecked for lack of DNA. The V gene's germline CDR1 is MNHEY and CDR2 SVGAGI. This CDR3 is 14 amino acids long. Nucleotide data are not available. The CDR3 region is CASSRGTGSQPQHF.

The CDR3 here is CASALSGLPLEQYF. This rearrangement joins TRBV12-5 to TRBJ2-7; the D call of TRBD2 rests on TCRdb alone, since no DNA is present to check it. Per the germline V gene, CDR1 is LGHNT and CDR2 is FRNRAP. The CDR3 sequence is 14 residues long. Nucleotide data are not available. Using reference TRBV12-5 and TRBJ2-7 for the parts outside the CDR3, the full variable domain is DARVTQTPRHKVTEMGQEVTMRCQPILGHNTVFWYRQTMMQGLELLAYFRNRAPLDDSGMPKDRFSAEMPDATLATLKIQPSEPRDSAVYFCASALSGLPLEQYFGPGTRLTVT.

V and J are TRBV5-6 and TRBJ2-7; checking the TCRdb D call of TRBD1 is not possible without DNA. The CDR3 spans 15 residues. The protein alone is recorded here. Germline V gene sequence: CDR1 SGHDT, CDR2 YYEEEE. The CDR3 loop is CASSFLRTGVPEQYF. The whole variable domain, remainder taken from reference TRBV5-6 and TRBJ2-7, is DAGVTQSPTHLIKTRGQQVTLRCSPKSGHDTVSWYQQALGQGPQFIFQYYEEEERQRGNFPDRFSGHQFPNYSSELNVNALLLGDSALYLCASSFLRTGVPEQYFGPGTRLTVT.

This chain links TRBV10-3 with TRBJ1-1; TCRdb's assignment of TRBD1 cannot be checked, as there is no DNA. The CDR3 is 12 residues long. No DNA has been recorded. The V gene's germline CDR1 is ENHRY and CDR2 SYGVKD. CDR3 loop: CAIRAQGTEAFF.

This rearrangement joins TRBV4-1 to TRBJ2-3. CDR3 length: 17 amino acids. The coding DNA is unavailable. Germline values: CDR1 MGHRA, CDR2 YSYEKL. CDR3 residues: CASSQERGESFTDTQYF.

This sequence joins TRBV5-4 and TRBJ1-2; TCRdb's assignment of TRBD1 cannot be checked, as there is no DNA. The CDR3 spans 13 residues. No nucleotide data were recorded. CDR1 SGHNT and CDR2 YYREEE come from the germline V gene (reference sequence). The CDR3 here is CASSLAGNYGYTF.

This chain connects TRBV4-1 to TRBJ2-7; the D call of TRBD2 rests on TCRdb alone, since no DNA is present to check it. The CDR3 is 14 residues long. No DNA is recorded. In germline, CDR1 is MGHRA, CDR2 YSYEKL. CDR3 in amino acids: CASSQGLVFYEQYF.

The chain recombines TRBV5-1 with TRBJ2-7. CDR1 SGHRS and CDR2 YFSETQ come from the germline V gene. The length of the CDR3 is 12 residues. No DNA appears here. CDR3 protein: CASSSWGYEQYF.

This clone ranks as medium-sized in terms of frequency. This chain links TRBV5-5 with TRBJ1-5; TCRdb proposes TRBD1, but this gene call is untestable without DNA. The CDR3 sequence is 15 residues long. The DNA sequence is not available. Germline V gives CDR1 SGHKS, CDR2 YYEKEE (reference sequence). The CDR3 reads CASSLAAGGSQPQHF.

The rearrangement joins TRBV19 to TRBJ2-7. Per the germline V gene, CDR1 is LNHDA and CDR2 is SQIVND (reference sequence). This CDR3 has 14 residues. Only the protein sequence is given. CDR3 amino acids: CASSIGTLTYEQYF.

The chain combines TRBV6-1 with TRBJ1-5. CDR1 and CDR2 (germline): MNHNS, SASEGT. The CDR3 contains 14 residues. Only the protein is available. CDR3 protein: CASSMRVSNQPQHF.

The genes are TRBV10-3 and TRBJ2-7; TCRdb reports TRBD2, a call that lacks DNA to check it against. The V gene's germline CDR1 is ENHRY and CDR2 SYGVKD. This CDR3 is built from 16 residues. No coding sequence is recorded. The CDR3: CAISQTTSGLAYEQYF.